The 9 T cell receptor beta chains in this list originate from one sample, sequenced in a study of T cells after yellow fever vaccination. TCRdb used MiXCR to reprocess the 5' RACE reads, holding one entry per CDR3 protein. This sample has some 390,000 distinct CDR3 sequences, with roughly 20% found just once. The starting material was PBMCs, obtained before the yellow fever booster vaccination. The receptor source for this set is a young man who received the YFV17D yellow fever vaccine.

The chain couples TRBV4-3 to TRBJ2-2; 9 bases are shared with TRBD1. The CDR3 runs to 16 residues. CDR1 and CDR2 (germline): LGHNA, YSLEER. V shed 4 bases and J 5 bases; nucleotides not matched to a gene: 8. CDR3: CASSPYRDRETGELFF. The CDR3 DNA sequence: TGCGCCAGCAGCCCGTACCGGGACAGGGAAACCGGGGAGCTGTTTTTT.

This clonotype has only a few counts. A junction boundary mismatches the germline segment, possibly from a read error. J is TRBJ2-3 and V is TRBV12-3 or TRBV12-4, with D possibly being TRBD1 (6 bases). This CDR3 contains 14 residues. CDR3: CASCLGQPTDTQYF. The CDR3 DNA follows: TGTGCCAGCTGTTTAGGACAGCCGACAGATACGCAGTATTTT.

This clonotype was picked up many times. The rearrangement uses TRBV2 and TRBJ1-2; tentatively, D is TRBD1 (5 bases). CDR3 size: 12 residues. V lost 8 bases and J lost 4, with 11 bases in between. In germline, CDR1 is SNHLY, CDR2 FYNNEI. In DNA form, the CDR3 reads TGTGCCAGCGGGGCACGTAGCTATGGCTACACCTTC. Amino acid sequence: CASGARSYGYTF.

This clonotype was seen more than once but under ten times. The chain combines TRBV4-3 with TRBJ2-5; 7 bases map to TRBD2. Trimming took 1 base from V and 7 from J; bases not matched to a gene: 12. CDR1 LGHNA and CDR2 YSLEER come from the germline V gene. This CDR3 region has 16 residues. As DNA, the CDR3 is TGCGCCAGCAGCCAAGGCCTTTCTGGACTAGTTGGGACCCAGTACTTC. Protein product: CASSQGLSGLVGTQYF.

This clonotype was observed a handful of times. The rearrangement uses TRBV5-1 and TRBJ2-3; no definite D call. Looked up from germline, CDR1 is SGHRS and CDR2 is YFSETQ. This CDR3 is 15 amino acids long. The V end lost 4 bases, the J end lost 1 base, and 13 bases lay between the germline ends. The CDR3 region is CASSRAGPRTDTQYF. Written as DNA, the CDR3 is TGCGCCAGCAGCCGGGCCGGGCCCCGCACAGATACGCAGTATTTT. The full variable domain, rest sourced from reference TRBV5-1 and TRBJ2-3, is KAGVTQTPRYLIKTRGQQVTLSCSPISGHRSVSWYQQTPGQGLQFLFEYFSETQRNKGNFPGRFSGRQFSNSRSEMNVSTLELGDSALYLCASSRAGPRTDTQYFGPGTRLTVL.

This chain connects TRBV6-1 to TRBJ2-3, with TRBD1 identical over 8 bases. Trimming cost V 3 bases and J 6 bases; bases outside gene matches: 5. This CDR3 comprises 14 residues. Germline V gives CDR1 MNHNS, CDR2 SASEGT. This CDR3 reads CASSEQGAGDTQYF. The DNA for the CDR3 is TGTGCCAGCAGTGAGCAGGGGGCGGGGGATACGCAGTATTTT.

This clonotype came up a few times. The rearrangement joins TRBV4-1 to TRBJ2-3, with unresolved D. The germline V gene has CDR1 MGHRA and CDR2 YSYEKL. This CDR3 comprises 13 residues. V was cut by 2 bases and J by 4 bases, with 7 bases left in between. This CDR3 is CASSQLPADTQYF. The CDR3 DNA sequence: TGCGCCAGCAGCCAACTACCGGCAGATACGCAGTATTTT.

The chain has TRBV7-9 and TRBJ1-3; D unresolved. The germline V and J ends were trimmed by 1 base and 2 bases, with 12 bases remaining between them. CDR1 and CDR2 from the germline V gene are SEHNR and FQNEAQ (reference sequence). The CDR3 runs to 16 residues. CDR3 residues: CASSLEFLLTGNTIYF. CDR3 nucleotide sequence: TGTGCCAGCAGCTTAGAGTTTCTGTTAACTGGAAACACCATATATTTT.

The V and J genes are TRBV4-3 and TRBJ2-7; D is unclear. The V end lost 1 base, the J end lost 6 bases, and 13 bases lay between the germline ends. CDR3 length: 14 amino acids. Germline-derived CDR1 and CDR2 are LGHNA and YSLEER. CDR3 protein: CASSQVPGTGEQYF. The CDR3 nucleotides are TGCGCCAGCAGCCAAGTCCCAGGTACCGGCGAGCAGTACTTC.